Listed here are 13 T cell receptor beta chains from one sample, sequenced in a study of T cells after yellow fever vaccination. In TCRdb, the 5' RACE reads were re-called with MiXCR into one record per CDR3 protein. The table has some 240,000 distinct CDR3 sequences, approximately 3.6% seen once; the top ten hold about 20%. The material sequenced was PBMCs, taken 15 days after the yellow fever booster vaccination. The receptors come from a young man who received the YFV17D yellow fever vaccine.

This chain connects TRBV12-3 or TRBV12-4 to TRBJ1-1; TRBD1 is a possible D gene (6 bases). Trimming took off 9 bases at V and 2 bases at J, with 10 bases between the two ends. This CDR3 contains 12 residues. This CDR3 is CASTRGNTEAFF. The CDR3, as DNA: TGTGCCAGTACCAGGGGAAACACTGAAGCTTTCTTT.

This clonotype was seen many times. CDR3 sequence (DNA): TGTGCCAGCAGCCGAAACCCTACCACAGGGGTCACGGTCGAGCAGTACTTC. The encoded protein is CASSRNPTTGVTVEQYF. The chain carries TRBV5-5 and TRBJ2-7; the match to TRBD1 covers 7 bases. The trim removed 4 bases at V and 6 bases at J, leaving 19 bases unmatched. The germline V gene has CDR1 SGHKS and CDR2 YYEKEE (reference sequence). The CDR3 has 17 residues.

This clonotype was counted ten times or more. The genes are TRBV4-1 and TRBJ1-4; tentative D call: TRBD1 (5 bases). Germline V gives CDR1 MGHRA, CDR2 YSYEKL. This CDR3 comprises 16 residues. V was shortened by 0 bases and J by 8 bases, with 16 bases between the two germline ends. This CDR3 reads CASSQDGAGGREKLFF. The CDR3 nucleotides are TGCGCCAGCAGCCAAGACGGGGCGGGCGGTAGGGAAAAACTGTTTTTT.

In its sample, this clonotype was seen many times. The chain is built from TRBV4-3 and TRBJ1-2; D ambiguous. V was clipped by 4 bases and J by 8 bases, with 11 bases between them. The CDR3 has 12 amino acids. The V gene's germline CDR1 is LGHNA and CDR2 YSLEER. The CDR3 loop is CASSLNKEGYTF. The CDR3 DNA sequence: TGCGCCAGCAGCCTAAATAAGGAGGGCTACACCTTC.

As to this clonotype: Possible read error: a much larger clone is one base away. This chain connects TRBV6-5 to TRBJ2-5; D may correspond to TRBD1 or TRBD2 (5 bases each). Germline-derived CDR1 and CDR2 are MNHEY and SVGAGI. There are 17 residues in the CDR3. Trimming removed 0 bases from V and 4 bases from J, with 18 bases in between. The CDR3 DNA reads as TGTGCCAGCAGTTACTCGGGCCCGGGGAGAGGGGTAGAGACCCAGTACTTC. It specifies CASSYSGPGRGVETQYF.

This clonotype came up many times. V gene TRBV7-2 combines with J gene TRBJ2-7; no definite D call. Germline V gene sequence: CDR1 SGHTA, CDR2 FQGNSA. Trimming shortened V by 1 base and J by 6 bases, and 4 bases separated the two germline ends. CDR3 length: 11 amino acids. CDR3 sequence: CASSLGAEQYF. CDR3 nucleotides: TGTGCCAGCAGCTTAGGAGCCGAGCAGTACTTC.

This clonotype has only a few counts. The chain couples TRBV18 to TRBJ1-1; TRBD1 is a possible D gene (6 bases). The CDR3 is 15 residues long. V was cut by 6 bases and J by 1 base, with 15 bases left in between. Germline CDR1 reads KGHSH; CDR2 reads LQKENI. The CDR3 sequence is CASSHSTGQNTEAFF. The CDR3 region has the DNA TGTGCCAGCTCCCACTCGACAGGACAGAACACTGAAGCTTTCTTT. Variable domain in full (rest from reference TRBV18 and TRBJ1-1): NAGVMQNPRHLVRRRGQEARLRCSPMKGHSHVYWYRQLPEEGLKFMVYLQKENIIDESGMPKERFSAEFPKEGPSILRIQQVVRGDSAAYFCASSHSTGQNTEAFFGQGTRLTVV.

In its sample, this clonotype was seen many times. The chain couples TRBV12-3 or TRBV12-4 to TRBJ1-5; D is uncertain. CDR3 size: 14 residues. The V end lost 6 bases, the J end lost 0 bases, and 9 bases lay between the germline ends. CDR3 sequence: CASRPDISNQPQHF. In DNA form, the CDR3 reads TGTGCCAGCAGGCCTGACATTAGCAATCAGCCCCAGCATTTT.

This clonotype was detected a few times. The chain is built from TRBV20-1 and TRBJ2-6; perhaps TRBD1 as D (5 bases). V was cut by 2 bases and J by 0 bases, with 11 bases left in between. The CDR3 runs to 16 residues. Germline CDR1 and CDR2: DFQATT and SNEGSKA (reference sequence). CDR3 DNA: TGCAGTGCTAGAACAGGAACGAGCTCTGGGGCCAACGTCCTGACTTTC. It codes for CSARTGTSSGANVLTF.

Ten or more counts support this clonotype. The chain couples TRBV12-3 or TRBV12-4 to TRBJ1-4, with 7 positions matching TRBD1. With V trimmed by 6 bases and J by 5 bases, 15 bases remained unmatched. The CDR3 covers 17 residues. For the CDR3, the DNA is TGTGCCAGCAGCCAGGGGGGCAGGGCGAACGGGAATGAAAAACTGTTTTTT. Translating gives CASSQGGRANGNEKLFF.

This clonotype has just a few counts. The chain employs TRBV5-1 and TRBJ2-5, with 9 bases matching TRBD2. Germline V CDR1 and CDR2: SGHRS, YFSETQ. CDR3 size: 14 residues. Trimming took 6 bases from V and 5 from J; bases not matched to a gene: 8. CDR3 DNA sequence: TGCGCCAGCAACTCGGTAGCGGGGGAGGAGACCCAGTACTTC. Amino acid sequence: CASNSVAGEETQYF.

This clonotype was seen at least ten times. The rearrangement joins TRBV3-1 to TRBJ1-2, with D possibly matching TRBD1 (5 bases). This CDR3 is 12 amino acids long. V was trimmed by 9 bases and J by 7 bases, leaving 15 bases between them. Germline CDR1 reads LGHDT; CDR2 reads YNNKEL (reference sequence). The CDR3 nucleotides are TGTGCCAGGGGTCTTCGACAGTGTGGCTACACCTTC. Encoded protein: CARGLRQCGYTF.

This clonotype was seen ten or more times. This chain uses TRBV27 with TRBJ2-4, with TRBD2 as a possible D gene (5 bases). Germline lookup yields CDR1 MNHEY and CDR2 SMNVEV (reference sequence). CDR3 length equals 16 residues. V was cut by 3 bases and J by 1 base, with 13 bases left in between. As DNA, the CDR3 is TGTGCCAGCAGTTTGGGTGGACTCTATGCCAAAAACATTCAGTACTTC. Residues: CASSLGGLYAKNIQYF.